One and the same sample provided the 22 T cell receptor beta chains below, sequenced in a study of CXCR3-negative and CXCR3-positive naive CD8 T cells. Broader study findings: Hydrophobicity of TRB CDR3s was greater in CXCR3-positive naive cells than in CXCR3-negative naive cells.

These receptors have no identified antigens. All TRB cDNA libraries came from 5' RACE performed with UMI labels. TCRdb re-called the 5' RACE reads and shows each CDR3 protein once, DNA omitted. This table lists 85,000 to 90,000 distinct CDR3 sequences. What was sequenced was naive CXCR3+ CD8+ T cells from blood. Subset given: CD45RO-CCR7+CD27+CD95- naive CD8+ T cells expressing CXCR3 (TNR3+). All receptors derive from a human donor in good health. Some clones in this sample may be carry-over from other donors' samples.

The rearrangement uses TRBV7-9 and TRBJ2-7. The CDR3 covers 13 residues. CDR1 SEHNR and CDR2 FQNEAQ come from the germline V gene (reference sequence). The CDR3 protein is CASSLILVAEQYF.

The V and J genes are TRBV19 and TRBJ2-7; with no DNA, the TCRdb D assignment of TRBD2 cannot be verified. Germline V gene data show CDR1 as LNHDA and CDR2 as SQIVND (reference sequence). The CDR3 contains 15 residues. The CDR3 region is CASSIASGGNYEQYF.

The chain uses TRBV28 and TRBJ1-1; TCRdb gives TRBD1 as the D gene, but with no DNA this cannot be confirmed. Germline assignment: CDR1 MDHEN and CDR2 SYDVKM. The CDR3 consists of 13 residues. This CDR3 is CASSLKPGQQADF.

CDR3 protein: CSARTGTNEKLFF. This rearrangement joins TRBV20-1 to TRBJ1-4. Germline V gene sequence: CDR1 DFQATT, CDR2 SNEGSKA (reference sequence). The CDR3 loop spans 13 amino acids.

J is TRBJ1-2 and V is TRBV7-2. The germline V gene encodes CDR1 SGHTA and CDR2 FQGNSA. The CDR3 is 15 residues long. The CDR3 reads CASSLEVVASYGYTF.

The rearrangement links TRBV20-1 to TRBJ2-1; as DNA is missing, the TRBD2 call by TCRdb cannot be tested. From germline, CDR1 is DFQATT and CDR2 SNEGSKA (reference sequence). This CDR3 contains 19 residues. This CDR3 reads CSARVAGPRAISSYNEQFF.

The chain has TRBV7-8 and TRBJ1-3. Germline CDR1 reads SGHVS; CDR2 reads FQNEAQ. The CDR3 contains 17 residues. CDR3 region: CASSPEGPISSGNTIYF.

J is TRBJ1-1 and V is TRBV28; there is no DNA to check the TCRdb D call of TRBD1. Germline CDR1 and CDR2: MDHEN and SYDVKM. The CDR3 has 15 residues. The CDR3 here is CASSTVLSGDTEAFF.

The chain employs TRBV27 and TRBJ1-1. The germline V gene encodes CDR1 MNHEY and CDR2 SMNVEV (reference sequence). CDR3 length: 13 amino acids. CDR3 loop: CASSLSSRSEAFF.

The V and J genes are TRBV24-1 and TRBJ2-7. CDR1 KGHDR and CDR2 SFDVKD come from the germline V gene. This CDR3 has 15 amino acids. CDR3 region: CATSDLYPRHYEQYF.

The chain combines TRBV2 with TRBJ2-7; TCRdb gives TRBD1 as the D gene, but with no DNA this cannot be confirmed. The CDR3 covers 14 residues. CDR1 and CDR2 (germline): SNHLY, FYNNEI. This chain's CDR3 is CASSDGDSSYEQYF.

The chain is built from TRBV12-3 or TRBV12-4 and TRBJ2-7; TCRdb's assignment of TRBD2 cannot be checked, as there is no DNA. This CDR3 is 14 amino acids long. The CDR3 here is CASSPLLARYEQYF.

The genes are TRBV12-3 or TRBV12-4 and TRBJ2-7; TCRdb picks TRBD2, but there is no DNA to check that call. There are 16 residues in the CDR3. CDR3 loop: CASSQSGGPHNYEQYF.

This chain uses TRBV3-2 with TRBJ2-3; TCRdb's D call, TRBD2, is unchecked because there is no DNA. TRBV3-2 is a recognized pseudogene. This CDR3 spans 16 amino acids. CDR3 sequence reads: CASSQGQRRGTDTQYF.

The chain recombines TRBV3-1 with TRBJ2-3; TCRdb reports TRBD1, a call that lacks DNA to check it against. Per germline, CDR1 LGHDT and CDR2 YNNKEL (reference sequence). The CDR3 runs to 16 residues. CDR3 sequence reads: CASSQDERQPGDTQYF.

V and J are TRBV28 and TRBJ1-6; TCRdb indicates TRBD1, and absent DNA this call remains unverified. The CDR3 sequence is 16 residues long. Germline values: CDR1 MDHEN, CDR2 SYDVKM. The CDR3 here is CASSWTGSSYNSPLHF. The entire variable domain, with the rest obtained from reference TRBV28 and TRBJ1-6, is as follows: DVKVTQSSRYLVKRTGEKVFLECVQDMDHENMFWYRQDPGLGLRLIYFSYDVKMKEKGDIPEGYSVSREKKERFSLILESASTNQTSMYLCASSWTGSSYNSPLHFGNGTRLTVT.

The chain links TRBV7-6 to TRBJ1-2. Germline CDR1 and CDR2: SGHVS and FNYEAQ. The CDR3 has 11 residues. The chain's CDR3 is CASSLGSFYTF.

The chain recombines TRBV28 with TRBJ2-3; there is no DNA to check the TCRdb D call of TRBD2. Germline V gene lookup returns CDR1 MDHEN and CDR2 SYDVKM. This CDR3 comprises 16 residues. The CDR3 loop is CASSFLTSGVTDTQYF.

V usage is TRBV23-1 and J usage is TRBJ2-3; TCRdb lists TRBD1, though no DNA is available to test this call. TRBV23-1 is treated as an ORF (open reading frame) with a function not yet certain. The CDR3 covers 14 residues. The chain's CDR3 is CASPRQARTDTQYF.

V usage is TRBV29-1 and J usage is TRBJ2-7; TCRdb picks TRBD1, but there is no DNA to check that call. This CDR3 comprises 11 residues. Germline CDR1 reads SQVTM; CDR2 reads ANQGSEA. CDR3: CSAGQGYEQYF.

The CDR3 reads CASSMTRYTDTQYF. The genes are TRBV19 and TRBJ2-3. Germline lookup yields CDR1 LNHDA and CDR2 SQIVND (reference sequence). CDR3 length: 14 amino acids.

V and J are TRBV2 and TRBJ2-7; TCRdb selects TRBD2, and the lack of DNA leaves this call unchecked. The CDR3 is 15 amino acids. From germline, CDR1 is SNHLY and CDR2 FYNNEI. CDR3 protein: CASSVRTSGIYEQYF.